A selection of T cell receptor beta chains follows, all from one sample in a study of T cells in Graves' hyperthyroidism and ophthalmopathy. MiXCR, run by TCRdb on the multiplex PCR reads, gives a single entry per CDR3 protein. The sample lists 530,000 or so distinct CDR3 sequences; roughly 24% were seen once. Sample: blood. The source is a woman in her thirties with Graves' ophthalmopathy. Both conserved end residues are part of each CDR3. Fields, in order: CDR3 length, V gene, D gene, J gene, clone size, CDR3 DNA, CDR3 protein. A D gene is named only where the DNA matches it firmly. The listing skips clone size in some rows; elsewhere it reads once, few, many or a size class.

CDR3 length: 15
V gene: TRBV6-5
D gene: NA
J gene: TRBJ1-1
clone size: many
CDR3 DNA: TGTGCCAGCACTCAAACCCATTCAGGGAGGGCTGAAGCTTTCTTT
CDR3 protein: CASTQTHSGRAEAFF

CDR3 length: 17
V gene: TRBV7-3
D gene: TRBD2
J gene: TRBJ2-2
clone size: many
CDR3 DNA: TGTGCCAGCAGCTTAACTGGGGGGGGACTGAACACCGGGGAGCTGTTTTTT
CDR3 protein: CASSLTGGGLNTGELFF

CDR3 length: 15
V gene: TRBV7-3
D gene: NA
J gene: TRBJ1-5
clone size: NA
CDR3 DNA: TGTGCCAGCAGCGAGGACGGAACCCTCAATCAGCCCCAGCATTTT
CDR3 protein: CASSEDGTLNQPQHF

CDR3 length: 13
V gene: TRBV6-5
D gene: NA
J gene: TRBJ1-1
clone size: many
CDR3 DNA: TGTGCCAGCAGCCCCCGCTGTGACACTGAAGCTTTCTTT
CDR3 protein: CASSPRCDTEAFF

CDR3 length: 13
V gene: TRBV28
D gene: NA
J gene: TRBJ2-7
clone size: many
CDR3 DNA: TGTGCCAGCAGTAACGGCGGTACCTACGAGCAGTACTTC
CDR3 protein: CASSNGGTYEQYF

CDR3 length: 15
V gene: TRBV7-2
D gene: NA
J gene: TRBJ1-5
clone size: many
CDR3 DNA: TGTGCCAGCAGCCCGGGACCAAATAGCAATCAGCCCCAGCATTTT
CDR3 protein: CASSPGPNSNQPQHF

CDR3 length: 15
V gene: TRBV6-1
D gene: NA
J gene: TRBJ2-4
clone size: many
CDR3 DNA: TGTGCCAGCAGTACCCAAGTTCTAGCCAAAAACATTCAGTACTTC
CDR3 protein: CASSTQVLAKNIQYF

CDR3 length: 14
V gene: TRBV11-3
D gene: NA
J gene: TRBJ2-5
clone size: many
CDR3 DNA: TGTGCCAGCAGCTTAGGATCTGGGAGAGAGACCCAGTACTTC
CDR3 protein: CASSLGSGRETQYF

CDR3 length: 14
V gene: TRBV28
D gene: NA
J gene: TRBJ1-1
clone size: few
CDR3 DNA: TGTGCCAGCAGTTCCTGGACAGTCGACACTGAAGCTTTCTTT
CDR3 protein: CASSSWTVDTEAFF

CDR3 length: 14
V gene: TRBV27
D gene: TRBD1
J gene: TRBJ1-2
clone size: NA
CDR3 DNA: TGTGCCAGCAGTTACGCGCCGGGACAGGGAGGCTACACCTTC
CDR3 protein: CASSYAPGQGGYTF

CDR3 length: 13
V gene: TRBV28
D gene: NA
J gene: TRBJ1-1
clone size: many
CDR3 DNA: TGTGCCAGCAGTATTACAGGGAACACTGAAGCTTTCTTT
CDR3 protein: CASSITGNTEAFF

CDR3 length: 13
V gene: TRBV7-3
D gene: NA
J gene: TRBJ2-5
clone size: many
CDR3 DNA: TGTGCCAGCAGCCGGGGGACGTTTGAGACCCAGTACTTC
CDR3 protein: CASSRGTFETQYF

CDR3 length: 14
V gene: TRBV6-5
D gene: NA
J gene: TRBJ1-1
clone size: NA
CDR3 DNA: TGTGCCAGCAGTTACGCGGGAAGGGGCAACGAAGCTTTCTTT
CDR3 protein: CASSYAGRGNEAFF

CDR3 length: 16
V gene: TRBV3-1
D gene: NA
J gene: TRBJ1-1
clone size: NA
CDR3 DNA: TGTGCCAGCACCCCCCACGTTACAGCGCTGAACACTGAAGCTTTCTTT
CDR3 protein: CASTPHVTALNTEAFF

CDR3 length: 15
V gene: TRBV2
D gene: NA
J gene: TRBJ2-2
clone size: once
CDR3 DNA: TGTGCCAGCAGTGACAGTCTATCGAACACCGGGGAGCTGTTTTTT
CDR3 protein: CASSDSLSNTGELFF

CDR3 length: 13
V gene: TRBV6-1
D gene: NA
J gene: TRBJ2-7
clone size: NA
CDR3 DNA: TGTGCCAGCACCCCTGGCCCCTCCTACGAGCAGTACTTC
CDR3 protein: CASTPGPSYEQYF

CDR3 length: 16
V gene: TRBV11-2
D gene: NA
J gene: TRBJ2-2
clone size: many
CDR3 DNA: TGTGCCAGCAGCCCGGGTGCAAGAAGGGGCACCGGGGAGCTGTTTTTT
CDR3 protein: CASSPGARRGTGELFF

CDR3 length: 16
V gene: TRBV28
D gene: NA
J gene: TRBJ1-5
clone size: many
CDR3 DNA: TGTGCCAGCAGGGGTGCAGGGGTGGGGTGGGGGTCAGCCCAGCATTTT
CDR3 protein: CASRGAGVGWGSAQHF

CDR3 length: 13
V gene: TRBV2
D gene: TRBD1
J gene: TRBJ2-5
clone size: many
CDR3 DNA: TGTGCCAACCGACAGGGGGGACAAGAGACCCAGTACTTC
CDR3 protein: CANRQGGQETQYF

CDR3 length: 14
V gene: TRBV5-1
D gene: NA
J gene: TRBJ2-4
clone size: many
CDR3 DNA: TGCGCCAGCAGCTTGGAAGAACCTGCGAACATTCAGTACTTC
CDR3 protein: CASSLEEPANIQYF

CDR3 length: 18
V gene: TRBV9
D gene: NA
J gene: TRBJ2-5
clone size: NA
CDR3 DNA: TGTGCCAGCAGCCTCCCGGCAGGAGCCGGAGAGTACCAAGAGACCCAGTACTTC
CDR3 protein: CASSLPAGAGEYQETQYF

CDR3 length: 13
V gene: TRBV12-3/TRBV12-4
D gene: NA
J gene: TRBJ1-3
clone size: NA
CDR3 DNA: TGTGCCAGCAGACCTACAGGGGGAAACACCATATATTTT
CDR3 protein: CASRPTGGNTIYF

CDR3 length: 15
V gene: TRBV27
D gene: TRBD1
J gene: TRBJ2-5
clone size: few
CDR3 DNA: TGTGCCAGCAGTTTCCAAAGACAGGGGGGAGAGACCCAGTACTTC
CDR3 protein: CASSFQRQGGETQYF

CDR3 length: 14
V gene: TRBV7-2
D gene: NA
J gene: TRBJ2-7
clone size: many
CDR3 DNA: TGTGCCAGCAGCTCCCGGGCAGCTACCTACGAGCAGTACTTC
CDR3 protein: CASSSRAATYEQYF

CDR3 length: 17
V gene: TRBV15
D gene: TRBD2
J gene: TRBJ2-7
clone size: many
CDR3 DNA: TGTGCCACCAGCAGAGATTGGGCTAGCGGGGGGACCTACGAGCAGTACTTC
CDR3 protein: CATSRDWASGGTYEQYF

CDR3 length: 16
V gene: TRBV5-1
D gene: NA
J gene: TRBJ2-2
clone size: NA
CDR3 DNA: TGCGCCAGCAGCTCGTCTGGACAGACGAACACCGGGGAGCTGTTTTTT
CDR3 protein: CASSSSGQTNTGELFF

CDR3 length: 15
V gene: TRBV28
D gene: NA
J gene: TRBJ2-7
clone size: many
CDR3 DNA: TGTGCCAGCAGTTTATCAGGGGCGAACTCCTACGAGCAGTACTTC
CDR3 protein: CASSLSGANSYEQYF

CDR3 length: 15
V gene: TRBV7-2
D gene: NA
J gene: TRBJ2-5
clone size: many
CDR3 DNA: TGTGCCAGCAGCTTAGTTCATAATCCTCAAGAGACCCAGTACTTC
CDR3 protein: CASSLVHNPQETQYF

CDR3 length: 12
V gene: TRBV20-1
D gene: NA
J gene: TRBJ2-7
clone size: few
CDR3 DNA: TGCAGTGCTTCACTAGTCTCCTACGAGCAGTACTTC
CDR3 protein: CSASLVSYEQYF

CDR3 length: 11
V gene: TRBV29-1
D gene: NA
J gene: TRBJ2-7
clone size: many
CDR3 DNA: TGCAGCGTTGTTCTAACCTACGAGCAGTACTTC
CDR3 protein: CSVVLTYEQYF

CDR3 length: 12
V gene: TRBV30
D gene: NA
J gene: TRBJ2-7
clone size: few
CDR3 DNA: TGTGCCTGGCAGGGGATCTCCTACGAGCAGTACTTC
CDR3 protein: CAWQGISYEQYF

CDR3 length: 13
V gene: TRBV10-2
D gene: NA
J gene: TRBJ2-2
clone size: many
CDR3 DNA: TGCGCCAGCAGTGAGTACAGCACCGGGGAGCTGTTTTTT
CDR3 protein: CASSEYSTGELFF

CDR3 length: 12
V gene: TRBV29-1
D gene: NA
J gene: TRBJ2-2
clone size: few
CDR3 DNA: TGCAGCGTTGGTCCGGGCCCCGGGGAGCTGTTTTTT
CDR3 protein: CSVGPGPGELFF

CDR3 length: 14
V gene: TRBV6-1
D gene: NA
J gene: TRBJ2-7
clone size: NA
CDR3 DNA: TGTGCCAGCAGTGAAAGGACACTCTCCTACGAGCAGTACTTC
CDR3 protein: CASSERTLSYEQYF

CDR3 length: 15
V gene: TRBV12-3/TRBV12-4
D gene: NA
J gene: TRBJ1-2
clone size: few
CDR3 DNA: TGTGCCAGCAGTTTATCCGGCAGGGACCGCTATGGCTACACCTTC
CDR3 protein: CASSLSGRDRYGYTF

CDR3 length: 14
V gene: TRBV6-5
D gene: NA
J gene: TRBJ2-5
clone size: many
CDR3 DNA: TGTGCCAGCAGCCGAGAAAGGAGTCAAGAGACCCAGTACTTC
CDR3 protein: CASSRERSQETQYF

CDR3 length: 18
V gene: TRBV12-3/TRBV12-4
D gene: NA
J gene: TRBJ2-5
clone size: many
CDR3 DNA: TGTGCCAGCAGTTCGAGGGCGACGGGACAACGGTCCCCAGAGACCCAGTACTTC
CDR3 protein: CASSSRATGQRSPETQYF

CDR3 length: 11
V gene: TRBV19
D gene: NA
J gene: TRBJ2-7
clone size: NA
CDR3 DNA: TGTGCCTCCGCGGGGAGCTACGAGCAGTACTTC
CDR3 protein: CASAGSYEQYF

CDR3 length: 15
V gene: TRBV4-3
D gene: NA
J gene: TRBJ2-7
clone size: many
CDR3 DNA: TGCGCCAGCAGCCAAGATCTCGGAGGCTCCTACGAGCAGTACTTC
CDR3 protein: CASSQDLGGSYEQYF

CDR3 length: 17
V gene: TRBV5-4
D gene: NA
J gene: TRBJ1-2
clone size: many
CDR3 DNA: TGTGCCAGCAGCTTGGGGGCCTGGGCCGGGAGTAACTATGGCTACACCTTC
CDR3 protein: CASSLGAWAGSNYGYTF

CDR3 length: 15
V gene: TRBV7-2
D gene: NA
J gene: TRBJ1-3
clone size: NA
CDR3 DNA: TGTGCCAGCAGCTCCAGACTTACCTCTGGAAACACCATATATTTT
CDR3 protein: CASSSRLTSGNTIYF

CDR3 length: 12
V gene: TRBV27
D gene: NA
J gene: TRBJ1-5
clone size: many
CDR3 DNA: TGTGCCAGCAGTTTACAGGGACAGCCCCAGCATTTT
CDR3 protein: CASSLQGQPQHF

CDR3 length: 15
V gene: TRBV6-1
D gene: NA
J gene: TRBJ2-7
clone size: many
CDR3 DNA: TGTGCCAGCAGTGCGGACGGGATCAGCTCCTACGAGCAGTACTTC
CDR3 protein: CASSADGISSYEQYF

CDR3 length: 15
V gene: TRBV28
D gene: NA
J gene: TRBJ2-5
clone size: NA
CDR3 DNA: TGTGCCAGCACCTCACGGGTACTTATCCAAGAGACCCAGTACTTC
CDR3 protein: CASTSRVLIQETQYF

CDR3 length: 17
V gene: TRBV3-1
D gene: TRBD1
J gene: TRBJ1-2
clone size: NA
CDR3 DNA: TGTGCCAGCAGCCATCCGCGAGACGACAGGGGTAACTATGGCTACACCTTC
CDR3 protein: CASSHPRDDRGNYGYTF

CDR3 length: 14
V gene: TRBV27
D gene: NA
J gene: TRBJ1-5
clone size: NA
CDR3 DNA: TGTGCCAGCAGTTTTGTGGGGTCCGATCAGCCCCAGCATTTT
CDR3 protein: CASSFVGSDQPQHF

CDR3 length: 14
V gene: TRBV27
D gene: NA
J gene: TRBJ1-1
clone size: many
CDR3 DNA: TGTGCCAGCAGTTTATTCAGGGCTGACACTGAAGCTTTCTTT
CDR3 protein: CASSLFRADTEAFF